This T cell receptor (beta chain) was sequenced during a study of CD8 T cells in ankylosing spondylitis. The CDR3 is 14 residues long. Trimming stripped 4 bases from V and 0 bases from J, with 8 bases between. Germline-derived CDR1 and CDR2 are SGHTA and FQGNSA. TCRdb fed the 5' RACE reads into MiXCR, producing one record per CDR3 protein. This sample has 110,000 to 150,000 distinct CDR3 sequences, with roughly 8.3% found just once. This chain joins TRBV7-2 and TRBJ2-3; D assignment may be TRBD1 or TRBD2 (5 bases each). Sequenced material: synovial fluid, either unsorted or a sorted T cell fraction (not recorded which). The sequence was collected from a male donor with ankylosing spondylitis. The DNA of the CDR3 is TGTGCCAGCAGCTACAGGACTAGCACAGATACGCAGTATTTT. Translation gives CASSYRTSTDTQYF.